What follows are 24 T cell receptor beta chains derived from one specimen sequenced in a study of blood T cell repertoires in COVID-19. Assay used: immunoSEQ multiplex PCR; TCRdb lists only in-frame clones, some missing. The table has approximately 31,000 clones, about nine tenths seen once. The sample taken for sequencing was peripheral blood. The receptors were sampled from a human donor with active COVID-19. The donor label of this sample is uncertain.

This clone was seen a few times. The rearrangement joins TRBV6-2 or TRBV6-3 to TRBJ1-2, with TRBD1 matching over 7 bases. The CDR3 spans 16 residues. J was trimmed by 7 bases and V by 2 bases; bases with no gene match: 13. Germline lookup yields CDR1 MNHEY and CDR2 SVGEGT. The CDR3 protein is CASSYLPGTALAGYTF. In DNA, the CDR3 is TGTGCCAGCAGTTACCTCCCCGGGACAGCTCTTGCTGGCTACACCTTC.

V usage is TRBV9 and J usage is TRBJ1-3, with D unclear. The CDR3 is 11 residues long. The germline gives CDR1 SGDLS, CDR2 YYNGEE. Trimming shortened V by 4 bases and J by 4 bases, and 3 bases separated the two germline ends. The CDR3 spells CASSRGNTIYF. The CDR3 DNA follows: TGTGCCAGCAGCCGGGGAAACACCATATATTTT.

The chain carries TRBV9 and TRBJ2-3, with a weak D call TRBD1 (6 bases). Germline V gives CDR1 SGDLS, CDR2 YYNGEE. Trimming left V 0 bases short and J 7 bases short, with 12 bases between. The CDR3 is 14 residues long. The CDR3 nucleotides read TGTGCCAGCAGCGTAGTGGGACAAAGTAATACGCAGTATTTT. This codes for CASSVVGQSNTQYF.

This sequence joins TRBV7-2 and TRBJ2-7, with 7 bases identical to TRBD1. V was clipped by 5 bases and J by 7 bases; unmatched bases: 14. CDR3 length: 15 amino acids. The germline CDR1 and CDR2 sequences are SGHTA and FQGNSA. The CDR3, as DNA: TGTGCCAGCAGCCTAAGGCCCCAGGCAGGGGGTGAGCAGTACTTC. Translation: CASSLRPQAGGEQYF.

The rearrangement joins TRBV9 to TRBJ2-3; TRBD2 might be the D (7 bases). CDR3 size: 17 residues. Germline V gene lookup returns CDR1 SGDLS and CDR2 YYNGEE. V gave up 2 bases and J gave up 0 bases, with 16 bases separating them. This CDR3 is CASSVDDRGASTDTQYF. The CDR3 DNA sequence: TGTGCCAGCAGCGTGGACGACCGGGGGGCGAGCACAGATACGCAGTATTTT.

This clone was seen a few times. V gene TRBV7-9 combines with J gene TRBJ1-1; 8 bases are a match to TRBD1. CDR3 length: 15 amino acids. Trimming took 5 bases from V and 1 from J; bases not matched to a gene: 6. Germline lookup yields CDR1 SEHNR and CDR2 FQNEAQ (reference sequence). This chain's CDR3 is CASSPKDRENTEAFF. The DNA of the CDR3 is TGTGCCAGCAGCCCCAAGGACAGGGAGAACACTGAAGCTTTCTTT.

The chain joins TRBV6-6 to TRBJ1-5; D remains ambiguous. The V end was cut by 6 bases, the J end by 4 bases, with 7 bases between. The CDR3 is made up of 12 amino acids. Germline CDR1 MNHNY, CDR2 SVGAGI (reference sequence). This chain's CDR3 is CASSPMNQPQHF. In DNA form, the CDR3 reads TGTGCCAGCAGCCCTATGAATCAGCCCCAGCATTTT.

The gene calls are TRBV11-2 and TRBJ2-5; TRBD1 matches 7 bases. Germline V gene sequence: CDR1 SGHAT, CDR2 FQNNGV. The CDR3 is 17 amino acids. Unmatched junction bases numbered 13, after V lost 4 bases and J lost 2 bases. The CDR3 sequence is CASSSLRYGTAQETQYF. CDR3 DNA: TGTGCCAGCAGCTCACTACGATATGGGACAGCTCAAGAGACCCAGTACTTC.

J is TRBJ2-6 and V is TRBV5-5; TRBD1 is a possible D gene (5 bases). The CDR3 loop spans 16 amino acids. Per germline, CDR1 SGHKS and CDR2 YYEKEE (reference sequence). The V end lost 0 bases, the J end lost 2 bases, and 9 bases lay between the germline ends. DNA for the CDR3: TGTGCCAGCAGCTTGGACCCAGGGCCTGGGGCCAACGTCCTGACTTTC. Its translation: CASSLDPGPGANVLTF.

The table lists this clone with a count of one. V gene TRBV7-3 combines with J gene TRBJ2-1; TRBD2 matches at 12 bases. CDR3 length: 15 amino acids. In germline, CDR1 is SGHTA, CDR2 FQGTGA. Germline trimming cut 3 bases from V and 10 bases from J; bases unmatched to any gene: 7. CDR3 in DNA: TGTGCCAGCAGCTTTTCTAGCGGGGGGGCAAGGGAGCAGTTCTTC. Amino acid sequence: CASSFSSGGAREQFF.

This rearrangement joins TRBV3-1 (or the pseudogene TRBV3-2) to TRBJ2-1; TRBD2 agrees at 7 bases. The CDR3 consists of 13 residues. Germline CDR1 and CDR2: LGHDT and YNNKEL (reference sequence). J lost 10 bases, V lost 1 base, and 4 bases had no gene match. In nucleotides, the CDR3 is TGTGCCAGCAGCCAAGGGACTAGTGGAGAGCAGTTCTTC. Its translation: CASSQGTSGEQFF.

The V gene is TRBV7-6, the J gene TRBJ2-2; 8 bases match TRBD2. CDR1 and CDR2 (germline): SGHVS, FNYEAQ. V trimming: 1 base; J trimming: 3 bases; junction bases outside the gene matches: 10. The CDR3 totals 18 residues. CDR3 DNA: TGTGCCAGCAGCTTAGGGGCCGGGGGGGCTGGTGACACCGGGGAGCTGTTTTTT. Protein sequence: CASSLGAGGAGDTGELFF.

CDR3 loop: CASSLGISSPLHF. The DNA for the CDR3 is TGTGCCAGCAGCTTAGGAATCAGTTCACCCCTCCACTTT. The rearrangement uses TRBV7-2 and TRBJ1-6; D is unresolved. Trimming took off 1 base at V and 9 bases at J, with 7 bases between the two ends. This CDR3 comprises 13 residues. Germline CDR1 is SGHTA and CDR2 is FQGNSA.

This chain joins TRBV5-4 and TRBJ1-6, with D perhaps TRBD1 (6 bases). CDR1 is SGHNT and CDR2 is YYREEE in the germline V gene (reference sequence). The CDR3 is 16 residues long. Trimming left V 4 bases short and J 0 bases short, with 11 bases between. CDR3 coding DNA: TGTGCCAGCAGCACGGGCAGGGGCTCCTATAATTCACCCCTCCACTTT. As protein: CASSTGRGSYNSPLHF.

The V gene is TRBV29-1, the J gene TRBJ1-1; no definite D call. V was clipped by 5 bases and J by 9 bases, with 10 bases between them. Germline V gene lookup returns CDR1 SQVTM and CDR2 ANQGSEA. The CDR3 is 10 amino acids. The CDR3 region is CSVSENKAFF. Written as DNA, the CDR3 is TGCAGCGTTTCGGAGAATAAAGCTTTCTTT.

The chain uses TRBV7-3 and TRBJ2-1; 11 nucleotides match TRBD2. Germline V gene sequence: CDR1 SGHTA, CDR2 FQGTGA. CDR3 length: 16 amino acids. The trim removed 0 bases at V and 8 bases at J, leaving 6 bases unmatched. Here the CDR3 DNA reads TGTGCCAGCAGCTTAACCCTAGCGGGGGGCAGGCATGAGCAGTTCTTC. Its translation: CASSLTLAGGRHEQFF.

This chain uses TRBV7-9 with TRBJ1-2; maybe TRBD1 (5 bases). Germline V gives CDR1 SEHNR, CDR2 FQNEAQ (reference sequence). V lost 7 bases and J lost 1, with 13 bases in between. This CDR3 region has 14 residues. CDR3 bases: TGTGCCAGCACCCTCGACAGTTTTAACTATGGCTACACCTTC. This gives the protein CASTLDSFNYGYTF.

This rearrangement joins TRBV11-2 to TRBJ2-1; D call uncertain. The V gene's germline CDR1 is SGHAT and CDR2 FQNNGV. This CDR3 region has 12 residues. The V gene lost 5 bases and the J gene lost 12 bases, with 14 bases spanning the gap. In nucleotides, the CDR3 is TGTGCCAGCAGCCGGGTGACTCGAAGGCAGTTCTTC. Translated, it gives CASSRVTRRQFF.

The chain carries TRBV6-6 and TRBJ1-2; 8 nucleotides align to TRBD1. CDR1 is MNHNY, CDR2 SVGAGI, per germline (reference sequence). The CDR3 has 16 residues. J gave up 0 bases and V 5 bases, and 8 bases lay outside the gene matches. CDR3 bases: TGTGCCAGCAGTCGACAAGGACAGGGAGCTAACTATGGCTACACCTTC. The encoded protein is CASSRQGQGANYGYTF.

This chain connects TRBV7-3 to TRBJ2-3; D call uncertain. This CDR3 region has 14 residues. Deletions cut 2 bases from V and 0 bases from J, with 6 bases between. CDR1 is SGHTA, CDR2 FQGTGA, per germline. CDR3 sequence: CASSLSPSTDTQYF. As DNA, the CDR3 is TGTGCCAGCAGCTTATCCCCTAGCACAGATACGCAGTATTTT.

This clone was recorded a few times. The chain carries TRBV12-2 and TRBJ2-7; the table's TRBD1 call for D was not verified on the DNA. TRBV12-2 is listed as a pseudogene. The CDR3 length is 17 residues. As DNA, the CDR3 is TGTGCAAGTCGCCATTCGGGTGGACAGGGGGCTGCCTACGAGCAGTACTTC. Translated: CASRHSGGQGAAYEQYF.

The rearrangement links TRBV3-1 (or the pseudogene TRBV3-2) to TRBJ1-2, with D perhaps TRBD1 (6 bases). With 4 bases removed from V and 7 bases from J, the gap between germline ends came to 13 bases. The CDR3 is made up of 13 amino acids. Germline V gene lookup returns CDR1 LGHDT and CDR2 YNNKEL (reference sequence). The DNA of the CDR3 is TGTGCCAGCAGCCGGGACACCCAGGTTGGCTACACCTTC. Encoded protein: CASSRDTQVGYTF.

This sequence joins TRBV9 and TRBJ2-5; TRBD2 agrees at 10 bases. Germline lookup yields CDR1 SGDLS and CDR2 YYNGEE. The CDR3 has 18 amino acids. Trimming took 1 base from V and 5 from J; bases not matched to a gene: 14. In nucleotides, the CDR3 is TGTGCCAGCAGCGTAATTATCTGGGCTAGCGGGGGAAGGGAGACCCAGTACTTC. Translation: CASSVIIWASGGRETQYF.

The CDR3 reads CASSQNEGSGANVLTF. The CDR3 bases are TGCGCCAGCAGCCAAAATGAGGGCTCTGGGGCCAACGTCCTGACTTTC. The J gene is TRBJ2-6, the V gene TRBV4-3; D possibly corresponds to TRBD2 (5 bases). The V and J ends lost 2 bases and 0 bases respectively, with 8 bases between them. The V gene's germline CDR1 is LGHNA and CDR2 YSLEER. The CDR3 has 16 amino acids.